These T cell receptor beta chains were read from a single sample in a study of T cell clusters in autoimmune cytopenias. TCRdb reanalyzed the multiplex PCR reads, giving one entry per CDR3 protein sequence and no DNA. The listing contains more than 1,200 distinct CDR3 sequences. Sequencing used peripheral blood. All receptors come from a human donor with an autoimmune cytopenia or autoimmune hepatitis (not recorded which). Each CDR3 is given with its conserved first and last residue. The listing skips clone size in some rows; elsewhere it reads once, few, many or a size class.

CDR3aa	v_gene	j_gene	abundance
CASSSGLNNEKLFF	TRBV5-1	TRBJ1-4	medium-sized
CASSYSSGGGLGETQYF	TRBV6-5	TRBJ2-5	large
CASSKTTLGETQYF	TRBV6-1	TRBJ2-5	medium-sized
CASRSTGANQPQHF	TRBV27	TRBJ1-5	medium-sized
CAKGEWRDTQICSGNTIYF	TRBV6-5	TRBJ1-3	medium-sized
CASSYSNDNLRGTEAFF	TRBV6-5	TRBJ1-1	medium-sized
CASKWKEGSSYEQYF	TRBV19	TRBJ2-7	medium-sized
CSANPFQGNRDNSPLHF	TRBV20-1	TRBJ1-6	.
CASSLFWTGGYGYTF	TRBV19	TRBJ1-2	medium-sized
CASSTPGAGGNTIYF	TRBV19	TRBJ1-3	.
CASAQVRRPLYGYTF	TRBV6-1	TRBJ1-2	medium-sized
CASSPVTGDTEAFF	TRBV12-3/TRBV12-4	TRBJ1-1	medium-sized
CASSLRRGSTF	TRBV12-3/TRBV12-4	TRBJ1-2	large
CASSMDRFNQPQHF	TRBV19	TRBJ1-5	.
CASSYGPQRDNYEQYF	TRBV6-5	TRBJ2-7	large
CASSVPDRENSPLHF	TRBV28	TRBJ1-6	medium-sized
CASSIRQGRETQYF	TRBV19	TRBJ2-5	medium-sized
CSVARKSSYNEQFF	TRBV29-1	TRBJ2-1	large
CAISSSGLAKTTSTDTQYF	TRBV10-3	TRBJ2-3	medium-sized
CASSSSGSGRTGNGELFF	TRBV5-1	TRBJ2-2	.
CASSRFGRGGNGYTF	TRBV19	TRBJ1-2	medium-sized
CASSQDVAGGRYGYTF	TRBV4-1	TRBJ1-2	.
CASSPDGLGETQYF	TRBV5-5	TRBJ2-5	medium-sized
CASSPEWGGANVLTF	TRBV11-2	TRBJ2-6	medium-sized
CASRYREHGDTQYF	TRBV6-5	TRBJ2-3	large
CASTSGGQADTQYF	TRBV10-1	TRBJ2-3	medium-sized
CASSIAPLGRVRANVLTF	TRBV30	TRBJ2-6	medium-sized
CASSFRAGARETQYF	TRBV5-6	TRBJ2-5	medium-sized
CAWSVKRGSLHF	TRBV30	TRBJ1-6	medium-sized
CASSRRESSYNEQFF	TRBV18	TRBJ2-1	.
CSASGVLAGDYEQYF	TRBV20-1	TRBJ2-7	.
CSARPESNQPQHF	TRBV20-1	TRBJ1-5	medium-sized
CSATLDRGQGYTF	TRBV20-1	TRBJ1-2	.
CASQGGDTQYF	TRBV7-2	TRBJ2-3	medium-sized
CASSLLGRQGHTEAFF	TRBV5-5	TRBJ1-1	.
CASSPIRGSNQPQHF	TRBV7-2	TRBJ1-5	medium-sized
CSVKEVWTTDTQYF	TRBV20-1	TRBJ2-3	.
CASGERQRSNQPQHF	TRBV10-2	TRBJ1-5	.
CASSVQGRNQPQHF	TRBV6-1	TRBJ1-5	medium-sized
CATSTREKETQYF	TRBV15	TRBJ2-5	medium-sized
CASSRQENTEAFF	TRBV12-3/TRBV12-4	TRBJ1-1	medium-sized
CASSLEWAGGNEQFF	TRBV11-2	TRBJ2-1	medium-sized
CAWKGDSSSYNSPLHF	TRBV30	TRBJ1-6	medium-sized
CASSDSGSRYNQPQHF	TRBV27	TRBJ1-5	medium-sized
CASSLGAGDYNEQFF	TRBV27	TRBJ2-1	.
CASSFSRQETQYF	TRBV7-6	TRBJ2-5	.
CASSFGTQGLGHRLYGYTF	TRBV27	TRBJ1-2	medium-sized
CASVAGGELFF	TRBV11-2	TRBJ2-2	medium-sized
CASSSPGTGEAFF	TRBV27	TRBJ1-1	medium-sized
CASSMRGINQPQHF	TRBV19	TRBJ1-5	.
CASSIGGGGAISDTQYF	TRBV19	TRBJ2-3	medium-sized
CASSSGTSNEKLFF	TRBV6-1	TRBJ1-4	medium-sized
CSVRDSYEQYF	TRBV29-1	TRBJ2-7	large
CSVQTGSNQPQHF	TRBV29-1	TRBJ1-5	large
CSAFAGRGNSPLHF	TRBV20-1	TRBJ1-6	.